These 7 T cell receptor beta chains came from one sample sequenced in a study of blood T cell repertoires in COVID-19. Using immunoSEQ multiplex PCR, the repertoire was profiled, and TCRdb retains in-frame clones only, with some absent. This sample yields 50,000 to 65,000 clones, of which more than 85% are seen a single time; about 3.1% belongs to the top ten. Sequencing used peripheral blood. The receptors come from a man aged 45-60 years with acute or convalescent COVID-19.

The chain combines TRBV2 with TRBJ1-4; D gene unclear. V was pared by 3 bases and J by 6 bases, with 11 bases between. The CDR3 contains 14 residues. Germline CDR1 reads SNHLY; CDR2 reads FYNNEI. This CDR3 is CASSELRSHEKLFF. The CDR3 DNA sequence: TGTGCCAGCAGTGAGCTCAGATCCCATGAAAAACTGTTTTTT.

The rearrangement uses TRBV2 and TRBJ1-5; D is unresolved. Germline loops: CDR1 SNHLY, CDR2 FYNNEI. The CDR3 has 14 amino acids. V was shortened by 6 bases and J by 7 bases, with 16 bases between the two germline ends. The chain's CDR3 is CASSQEGAGQPQHF. CDR3 sequence (DNA): TGTGCCAGCAGCCAGGAGGGAGCGGGCCAGCCCCAGCATTTT. Complete variable domain (other parts from reference TRBV2 and TRBJ1-5): EPEVTQTPSHQVTQMGQEVILRCVPISNHLYFYWYRQILGQKVEFLVSFYNNEISEKSEIFDDQFSVERPDGSNFTLKIRSTKLEDSAMYFCASSQEGAGQPQHFGDGTRLSIL.

This chain joins TRBV5-4 and TRBJ1-2; 12 nucleotides match TRBD1. With 5 bases clipped from V and 4 bases from J, the junction kept 6 bases outside the gene matches. The CDR3 spans 15 residues. Germline CDR1 SGHNT, CDR2 YYREEE (reference sequence). CDR3 DNA sequence: TGTGCCAGCAGGACCGGGACAGGGGGCGGCTATGGCTACACCTTC. This gives the protein CASRTGTGGGYGYTF.

V is TRBV5-4 and J is TRBJ1-1, with TRBD1 matching 7 bases. J was trimmed by 4 bases and V by 0 bases; bases with no gene match: 6. This CDR3 contains 15 residues. From germline, CDR1 is SGHNT and CDR2 YYREEE (reference sequence). Here the CDR3 DNA reads TGTGCCAGCAGCTTGGCCCCCAGGGGGACCACTGAAGCTTTCTTT. Protein sequence: CASSLAPRGTTEAFF. The full variable domain, in which reference TRBV5-4 and TRBJ1-1 provide the parts outside the CDR3, is ETGVTQSPTHLIKTRGQQVTLRCSSQSGHNTVSWYQQALGQGPQFIFQYYREEENGRGNFPPRFSGLQFPNYSSELNVNALELDDSALYLCASSLAPRGTTEAFFGQGTRLTVV.

V and J are TRBV18 and TRBJ1-4, with TRBD1 as a possible D gene (6 bases). The CDR3 totals 17 residues. The V gene lost 4 bases and the J gene lost 3 bases, with 18 bases spanning the gap. The germline V gene has CDR1 KGHSH and CDR2 LQKENI. CDR3 amino acids: CASSLQQGSGSNEKLFF. CDR3 sequence (DNA): TGTGCCAGCTCACTCCAACAGGGTTCGGGTTCTAATGAAAAACTGTTTTTT.

This chain uses TRBV19 with TRBJ2-5, with 10 nucleotides matching TRBD1. CDR1 is LNHDA and CDR2 is SQIVND in the germline V gene (reference sequence). After removal of 10 bases from V and 6 bases from J, the junction contained 8 bases not matched to a gene. The CDR3 length is 13 residues. The CDR3 sequence is CATSTGGMKTQYF. The CDR3 DNA follows: TGTGCCACCTCGACAGGGGGCATGAAGACCCAGTACTTC.

The chain links TRBV19 to TRBJ2-1; D possibly corresponds to TRBD1 (7 bases). CDR1 is LNHDA and CDR2 is SQIVND in the germline V gene (reference sequence). The CDR3 runs 18 residues. Trimming pared 7 bases from V and 4 bases from J, leaving 26 bases between. The CDR3 here is CASKAEGARVMGYNEQFF. In nucleotides, the CDR3 is TGTGCCAGTAAGGCGGAGGGGGCGCGTGTTATGGGATACAATGAGCAGTTCTTC.